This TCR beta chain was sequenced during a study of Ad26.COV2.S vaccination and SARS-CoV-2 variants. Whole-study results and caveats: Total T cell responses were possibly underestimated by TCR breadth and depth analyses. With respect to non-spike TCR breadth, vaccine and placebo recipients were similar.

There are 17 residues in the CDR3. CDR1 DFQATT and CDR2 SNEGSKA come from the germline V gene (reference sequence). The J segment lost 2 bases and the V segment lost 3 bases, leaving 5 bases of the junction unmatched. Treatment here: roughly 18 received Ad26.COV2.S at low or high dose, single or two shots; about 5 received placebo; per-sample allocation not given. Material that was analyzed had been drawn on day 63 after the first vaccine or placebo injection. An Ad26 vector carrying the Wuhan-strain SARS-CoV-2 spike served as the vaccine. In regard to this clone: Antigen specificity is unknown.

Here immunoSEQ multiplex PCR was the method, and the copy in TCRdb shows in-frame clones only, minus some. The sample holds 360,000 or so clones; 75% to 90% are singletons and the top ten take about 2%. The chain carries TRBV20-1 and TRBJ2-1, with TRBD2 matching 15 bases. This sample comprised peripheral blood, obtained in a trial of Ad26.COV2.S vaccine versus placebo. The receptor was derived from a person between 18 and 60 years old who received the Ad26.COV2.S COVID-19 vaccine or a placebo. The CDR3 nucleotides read TGCAGTGCTAGTAGGGGACTAGCGGGAGGAGCCTACAATGAGCAGTTCTTC. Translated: CSASRGLAGGAYNEQFF.